The source of this T cell receptor (beta chain) is a study of cytomegalovirus exposure and HLA in healthy donors. The PCR used 60 Vbeta and 13 Jbeta primers. The assay was immunoSEQ multiplex PCR, and TCRdb's table has in-frame clones only and misses some. This sample contains tens of thousands of clones. Note on this clone: Its antigen is unidentified.

Regarding the study as a whole: Reported findings show TCR beta sequences accurately forecast HLA-A and HLA-B alleles in most subjects. Immune exposure was documented only through CMV serostatus.

Material: PBMCs. The source is a young man in good health and CMV-seropositive.

The DNA for the CDR3 is TGTGCCTGGAGCCTACACGGGGGGAATTCACCCCTCCACTTT. Encoded protein: CAWSLHGGNSPLHF. The gene calls are TRBV30 and TRBJ1-6, with a tentative D call TRBD1 (5 bases). This CDR3 has 14 residues. Germline CDR1 GTSNPN, CDR2 SVGIG (reference sequence). V shed 3 bases and J shed 7 bases, with 13 bases lying between them.